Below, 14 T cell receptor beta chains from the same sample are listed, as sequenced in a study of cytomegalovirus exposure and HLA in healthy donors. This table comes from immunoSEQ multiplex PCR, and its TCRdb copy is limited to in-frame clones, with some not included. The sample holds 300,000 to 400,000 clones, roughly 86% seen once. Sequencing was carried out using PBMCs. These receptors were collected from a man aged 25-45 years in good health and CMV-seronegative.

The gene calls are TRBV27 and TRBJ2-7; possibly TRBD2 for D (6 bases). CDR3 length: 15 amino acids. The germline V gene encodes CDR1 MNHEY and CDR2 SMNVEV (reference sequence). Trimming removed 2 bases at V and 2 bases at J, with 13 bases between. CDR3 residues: CASSLHQEGTYEQYF. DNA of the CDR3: TGTGCCAGCAGTTTACACCAGGAGGGGACCTACGAGCAGTACTTC.

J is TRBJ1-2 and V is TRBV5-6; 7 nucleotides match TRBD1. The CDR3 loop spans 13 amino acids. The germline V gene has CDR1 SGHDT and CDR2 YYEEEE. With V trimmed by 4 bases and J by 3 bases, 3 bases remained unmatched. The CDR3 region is CASSPGQYYGYTF. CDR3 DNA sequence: TGTGCCAGCAGCCCGGGACAGTACTATGGCTACACCTTC.

CDR3 residues: CASSLGLFYNEQFF. The DNA for the CDR3 is TGTGCCAGCAGCTTGGGACTATTCTACAATGAGCAGTTCTTC. The chain is built from TRBV5-6 and TRBJ2-1, with D possibly TRBD2 on 5 matching bases. Per germline, CDR1 SGHDT and CDR2 YYEEEE. This CDR3 is 14 amino acids long. V lost 0 bases and J 3 bases, leaving 7 bases between the germline ends.

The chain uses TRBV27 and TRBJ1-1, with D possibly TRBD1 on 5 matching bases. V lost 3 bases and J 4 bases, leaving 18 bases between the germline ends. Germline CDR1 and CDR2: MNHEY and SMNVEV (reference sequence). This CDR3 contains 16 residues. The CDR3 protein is CASSFVPRESGTEAFF. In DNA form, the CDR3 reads TGTGCCAGCAGTTTCGTACCCAGGGAATCGGGCACTGAAGCTTTCTTT.

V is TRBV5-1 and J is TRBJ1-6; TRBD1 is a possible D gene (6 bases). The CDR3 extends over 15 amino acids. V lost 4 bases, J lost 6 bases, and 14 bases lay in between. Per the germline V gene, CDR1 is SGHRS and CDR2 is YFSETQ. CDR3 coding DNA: TGCGCCAGCAGCACCTCAGGACAGCTTAATTCACCCCTCCACTTT. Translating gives CASSTSGQLNSPLHF. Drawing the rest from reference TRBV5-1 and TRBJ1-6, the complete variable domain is KAGVTQTPRYLIKTRGQQVTLSCSPISGHRSVSWYQQTPGQGLQFLFEYFSETQRNKGNFPGRFSGRQFSNSRSEMNVSTLELGDSALYLCASSTSGQLNSPLHFGNGTRLTVT.

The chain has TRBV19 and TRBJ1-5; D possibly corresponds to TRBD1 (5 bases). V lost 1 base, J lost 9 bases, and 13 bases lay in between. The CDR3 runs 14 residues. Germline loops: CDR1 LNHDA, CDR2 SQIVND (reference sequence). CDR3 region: CASSIAGAEGPQHF. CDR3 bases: TGTGCCAGTAGTATAGCCGGGGCGGAGGGGCCCCAGCATTTT.

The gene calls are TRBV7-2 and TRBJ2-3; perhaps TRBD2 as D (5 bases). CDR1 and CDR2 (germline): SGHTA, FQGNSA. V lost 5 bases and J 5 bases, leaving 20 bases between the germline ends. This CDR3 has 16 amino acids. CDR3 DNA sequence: TGTGCCAGCAGCAGCTTTCGCGGAGCGGTGCAAGATACGCAGTATTTT. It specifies CASSSFRGAVQDTQYF.

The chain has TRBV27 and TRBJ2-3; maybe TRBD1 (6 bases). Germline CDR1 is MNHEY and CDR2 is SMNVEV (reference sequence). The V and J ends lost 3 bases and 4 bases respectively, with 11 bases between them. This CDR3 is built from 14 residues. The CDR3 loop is CASSFLTGADTQYF. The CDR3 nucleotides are TGTGCCAGCAGTTTTCTGACAGGTGCAGATACGCAGTATTTT.

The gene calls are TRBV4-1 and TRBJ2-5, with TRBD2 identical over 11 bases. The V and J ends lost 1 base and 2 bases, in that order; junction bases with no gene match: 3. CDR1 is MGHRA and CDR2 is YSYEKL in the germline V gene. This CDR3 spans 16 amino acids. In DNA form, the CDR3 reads TGCGCCAGCAGCCAAGGAATAGCGGGGGGGCAAGAGACCCAGTACTTC. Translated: CASSQGIAGGQETQYF.

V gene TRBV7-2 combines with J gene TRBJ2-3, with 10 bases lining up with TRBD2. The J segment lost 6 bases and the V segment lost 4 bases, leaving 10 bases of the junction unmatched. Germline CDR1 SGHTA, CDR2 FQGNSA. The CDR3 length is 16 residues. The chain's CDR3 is CASSSPSGGLRDTQYF. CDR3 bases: TGTGCCAGCAGCTCCCCTAGCGGGGGCCTCAGGGATACGCAGTATTTT.

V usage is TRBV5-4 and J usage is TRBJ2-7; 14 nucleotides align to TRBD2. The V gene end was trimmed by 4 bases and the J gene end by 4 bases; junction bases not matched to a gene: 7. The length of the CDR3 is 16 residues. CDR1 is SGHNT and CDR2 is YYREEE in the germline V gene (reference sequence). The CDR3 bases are TGTGCCAGCAGCCCAGGACTAGCGGGGGGTCCTTACGAGCAGTACTTC. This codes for CASSPGLAGGPYEQYF. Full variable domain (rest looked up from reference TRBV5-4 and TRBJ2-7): ETGVTQSPTHLIKTRGQQVTLRCSSQSGHNTVSWYQQALGQGPQFIFQYYREEENGRGNFPPRFSGLQFPNYSSELNVNALELDDSALYLCASSPGLAGGPYEQYFGPGTRLTVT.

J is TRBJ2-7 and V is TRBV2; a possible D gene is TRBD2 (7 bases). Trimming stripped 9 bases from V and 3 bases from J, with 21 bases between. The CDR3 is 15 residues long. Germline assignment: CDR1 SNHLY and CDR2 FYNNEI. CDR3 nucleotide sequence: TGTGCCAGTCAACCGAGGGGGGGAGAATTCTACGAGCAGTACTTC. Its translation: CASQPRGGEFYEQYF.

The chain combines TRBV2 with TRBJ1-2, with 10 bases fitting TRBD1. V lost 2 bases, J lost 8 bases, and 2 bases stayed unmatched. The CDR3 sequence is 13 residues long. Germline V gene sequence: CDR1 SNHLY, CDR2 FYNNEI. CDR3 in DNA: TGTGCCAGCAGTGAAATGACAGGGGGCGGCTACACCTTC. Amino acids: CASSEMTGGGYTF.

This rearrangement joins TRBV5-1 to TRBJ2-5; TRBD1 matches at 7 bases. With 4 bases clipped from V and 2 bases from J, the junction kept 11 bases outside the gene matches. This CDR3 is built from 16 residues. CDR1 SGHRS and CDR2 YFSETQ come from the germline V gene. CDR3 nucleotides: TGCGCCAGCAGCCCGACCATCGGGACAGCACAAGAGACCCAGTACTTC. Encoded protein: CASSPTIGTAQETQYF. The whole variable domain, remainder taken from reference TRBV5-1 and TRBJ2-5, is KAGVTQTPRYLIKTRGQQVTLSCSPISGHRSVSWYQQTPGQGLQFLFEYFSETQRNKGNFPGRFSGRQFSNSRSEMNVSTLELGDSALYLCASSPTIGTAQETQYFGPGTRLLVL.